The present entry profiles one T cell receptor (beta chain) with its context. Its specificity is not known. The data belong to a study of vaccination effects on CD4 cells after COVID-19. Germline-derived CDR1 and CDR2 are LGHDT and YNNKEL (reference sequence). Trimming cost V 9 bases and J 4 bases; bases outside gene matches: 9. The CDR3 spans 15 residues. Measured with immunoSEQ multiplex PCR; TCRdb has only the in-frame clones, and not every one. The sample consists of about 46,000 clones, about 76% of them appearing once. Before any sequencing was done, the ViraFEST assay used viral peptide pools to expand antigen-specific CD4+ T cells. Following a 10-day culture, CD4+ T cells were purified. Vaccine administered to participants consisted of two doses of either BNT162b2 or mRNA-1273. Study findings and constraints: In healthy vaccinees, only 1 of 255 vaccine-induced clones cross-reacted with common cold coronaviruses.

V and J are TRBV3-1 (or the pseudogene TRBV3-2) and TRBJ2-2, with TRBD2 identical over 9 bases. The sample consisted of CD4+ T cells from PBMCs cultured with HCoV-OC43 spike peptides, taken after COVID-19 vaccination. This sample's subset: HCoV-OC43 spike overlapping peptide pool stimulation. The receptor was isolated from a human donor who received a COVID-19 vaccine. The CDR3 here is CASRPAGGPTGELFF. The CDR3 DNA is TGTGCCAGTAGGCCGGCGGGAGGGCCCACCGGGGAGCTGTTTTTT.